This T cell receptor beta chain comes out of a study of identical twins. Study-level findings and limits: Sharing of beta out-of-frame sequences by twins showed a weaker excess. Insertion counts were lower in abundant cord blood beta clonotypes, a trend that memory repertoires did not show.

This clonotype has a count of ten or more. Antigen: not known. CDR1 is SGHAT, CDR2 FQNNGV, per germline. Trimming removed 0 bases from V and 4 bases from J, with 5 bases in between. The CDR3 length is 13 residues. TCRdb called the 5' RACE reads again in MiXCR, with one record for every CDR3 protein. Among about 220,000 distinct CDR3 sequences listed, around 8% were seen once. This sample also belongs to another study, concerning yellow fever vaccine responses in identical twins.

What was sequenced was memory (CD45RO+) T cells sorted from blood. The chain links TRBV11-2 to TRBJ2-3; D is unresolved. The sequence was obtained from a woman under 30 in good health. The CDR3 protein is CASSLEFADTQYF. As DNA, the CDR3 is TGTGCCAGCAGCTTAGAGTTCGCAGATACGCAGTATTTT.